This T cell receptor (beta chain) was retrieved from a study of beta chain features in type 1 diabetes (dated by TCRdb to 2016 to 2018). Some background on the complete study: Patients and healthy donors did not differ in mean age, gender distribution, total cell number or subset yield. The study compared TCRB repertoires of sorted circulating CD4+ T cell subsets between recently diagnosed type 1 diabetes patients and matched healthy donors. A total of roughly 100 million sorted cells were examined across all samples, and a strong correlation was observed between cell number per subset and RNA yield. Whereas all 30 or so donors provided naive and central memory subsets, regulatory and stem cell-like memory subsets were isolated from just 8 patients and about 8 healthy donors.

Each donor gave one peripheral blood draw, about 110 mL on average, collected into heparinised tubes. Naive, central memory, regulatory and stem cell-like memory CD4+ T cells were sorted on a BD FACSAria II using a panel including CD45RO, CCR7, CD25, CD127, CD95 and CD27. A purity above 95% was achieved for all sorted populations. PBMCs were isolated right away by Lymphoprep density gradient centrifugation and were stained directly, without culture. To minimize batch effects, samples were stained and sorted in pairs, one healthy donor with one patient per experiment. The entire isolated RNA was reverse transcribed using the High Capacity cDNA Reverse Transcription Kit, and thus expressed TCRB transcripts were sequenced. Deep immunoSEQ sequencing was applied to naive, central memory and regulatory T cell samples, giving an average of around 3.4 million total reads per sample. Sorted cells were lysed in RLT buffer, and RNA was extracted using DNase-treated RNeasy Micro or Mini kits according to cell number. Each cell subset was processed on its own to prevent cross-contamination, while patient and healthy donor samples were processed together. TCRB sequences were amplified from cDNA with the immunoSEQ multiplex PCR, producing 87-bp fragments spanning the CDR3 region. The amplicons were sequenced using the Illumina HiSeq platform. On the authors' methods: PCR bias was computationally corrected using synthetic template baselines, reads within Hamming distance 2 were collapsed, and singletons that could not be merged were discarded. Reads were aligned against IMGT to assign V, D and J genes, CDR3 length and insertions or deletions at six rearrangement sites. Within each subset, clonotype counts were normalized to the number of sorted cells before true diversity and Gini coefficients were calculated with the tcR R package. Repertoire sharing was quantified using the overlap coefficient calculated on TCRB nucleotide sequences. TCRdb holds this immuneACCESS table with in-frame rearrangements only. Some clones are missing; in checked studies, unresolved V genes explain under half, and the rest has no known cause. D and trimming were read from the DNA, whereas the V and J calls and clone size are those reported in that table. The sample data list 150,000 to 190,000 clones, and about 9.3% of these were observed just once. The ten largest account for roughly 0.45% of the sample.

The germline V gene encodes CDR1 SGDLS and CDR2 YYNGEE. V is cut back by 1 base and J by 5 bases, with 8 bases in the junction unmatched. Its CDR3 holds 15 amino acids, cysteine through phenylalanine. Only CDR3 DNA remains: 45 bases, in frame from the first base. The investigation overall reported the following: A moderate but significant shortening of TCRB CDR3 length was observed in type 1 diabetes patients in all four CD4+ subsets. At VDJ recombination sites, type 1 diabetes patients had fewer insertions and more deleted nucleotides, which implies abnormalities in thymic rearrangement. Shorter templates might be favored by PCR, yet because patient and control samples were amplified and corrected together, any such skew would affect both groups equally. Because cDNA rather than genomic DNA was sequenced, highly expressing activated cells could have been over-represented, although no difference in activation and CD3 levels was found between groups. Because the HLA sub-analyses included only small numbers of individuals, any influence of HLA type on TCRB rearrangement was left unresolved. Naive, central memory and regulatory TCRB repertoires appeared to be more similar among patients than among healthy donors.

This clone has just a few counts. The target of this receptor is not known. Within one base of it there is no much larger clone, and no base qualities were kept. The same CDR3 is also encoded by other DNA sequences in this sample. Material: central memory CD4+ T cells from blood. Recombination connected TRBV9 to TRBJ2-5; 7 of the junction bases match TRBD2. This sequence was found in a man aged 30-40 years with type 1 diabetes. The sequenced DNA: TGTGCCAGCAGCGTAATGGCGGGAGCTTATGAGACCCAGTACTTC. Its protein is CASSVMAGAYETQYF.